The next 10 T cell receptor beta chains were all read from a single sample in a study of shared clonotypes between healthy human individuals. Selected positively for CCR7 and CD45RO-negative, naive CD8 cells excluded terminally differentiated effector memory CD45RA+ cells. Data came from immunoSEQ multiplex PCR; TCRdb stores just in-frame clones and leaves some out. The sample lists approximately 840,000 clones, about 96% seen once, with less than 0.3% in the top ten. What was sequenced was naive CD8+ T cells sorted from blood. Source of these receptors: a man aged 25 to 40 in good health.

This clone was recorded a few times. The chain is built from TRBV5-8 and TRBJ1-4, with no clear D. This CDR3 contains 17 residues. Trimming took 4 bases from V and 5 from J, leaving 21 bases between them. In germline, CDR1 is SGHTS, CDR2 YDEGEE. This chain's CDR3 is CASSPPAGSRGNEKLFF. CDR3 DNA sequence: TGTGCCAGCAGCCCTCCAGCGGGGTCGCGGGGAAATGAAAAACTGTTTTTT.

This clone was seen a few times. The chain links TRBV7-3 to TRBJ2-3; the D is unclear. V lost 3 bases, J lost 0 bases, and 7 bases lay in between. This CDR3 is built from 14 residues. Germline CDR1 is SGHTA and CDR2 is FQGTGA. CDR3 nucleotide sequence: TGTGCCAGCAGCTTCCTAGTTAGCACAGATACGCAGTATTTT. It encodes CASSFLVSTDTQYF.

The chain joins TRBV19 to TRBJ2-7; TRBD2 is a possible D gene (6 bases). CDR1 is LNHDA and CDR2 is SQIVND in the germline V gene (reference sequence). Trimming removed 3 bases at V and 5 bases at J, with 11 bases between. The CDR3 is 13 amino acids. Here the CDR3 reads CASSIPGLNEQYF. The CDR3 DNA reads TGTGCCAGTAGTATCCCGGGACTTAACGAGCAGTACTTC.

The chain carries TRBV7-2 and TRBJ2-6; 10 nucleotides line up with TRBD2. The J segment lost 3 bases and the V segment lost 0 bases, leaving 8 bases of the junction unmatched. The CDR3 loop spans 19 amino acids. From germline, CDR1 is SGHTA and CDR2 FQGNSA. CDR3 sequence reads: CASSLAASGSSFGANVLTF. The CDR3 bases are TGTGCCAGCAGCTTAGCAGCTAGCGGGAGTTCCTTTGGGGCCAACGTCCTGACTTTC.

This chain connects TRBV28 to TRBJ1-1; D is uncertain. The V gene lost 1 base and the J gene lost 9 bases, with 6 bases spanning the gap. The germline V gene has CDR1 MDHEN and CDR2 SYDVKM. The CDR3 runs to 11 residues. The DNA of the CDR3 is TGTGCCAGCAGTTTATTAATGCAAGCTTTCTTT. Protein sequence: CASSLLMQAFF. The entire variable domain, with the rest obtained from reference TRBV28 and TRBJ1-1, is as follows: DVKVTQSSRYLVKRTGEKVFLECVQDMDHENMFWYRQDPGLGLRLIYFSYDVKMKEKGDIPEGYSVSREKKERFSLILESASTNQTSMYLCASSLLMQAFFGQGTRLTVV.

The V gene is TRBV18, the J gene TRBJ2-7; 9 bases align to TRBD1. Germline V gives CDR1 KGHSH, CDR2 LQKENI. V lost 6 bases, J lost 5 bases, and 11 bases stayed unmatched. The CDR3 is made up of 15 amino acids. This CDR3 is CASSPRDRVGHEQYF. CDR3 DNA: TGTGCCAGCTCCCCCAGGGACAGGGTAGGGCACGAGCAGTACTTC.

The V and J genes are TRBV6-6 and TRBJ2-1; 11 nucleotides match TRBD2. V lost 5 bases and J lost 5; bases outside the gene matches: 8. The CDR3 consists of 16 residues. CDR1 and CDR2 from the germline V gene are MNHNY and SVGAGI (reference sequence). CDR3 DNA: TGTGCCAGCAGTAGATTGTTAGCGGGAGGGGACAATGAGCAGTTCTTC. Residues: CASSRLLAGGDNEQFF.

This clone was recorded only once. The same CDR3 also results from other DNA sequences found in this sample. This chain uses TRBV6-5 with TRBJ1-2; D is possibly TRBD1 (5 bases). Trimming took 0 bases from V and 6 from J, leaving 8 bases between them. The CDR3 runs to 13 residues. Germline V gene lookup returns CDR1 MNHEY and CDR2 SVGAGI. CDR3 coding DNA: TGTGCCAGCAGTTACTCCGGGGCTGATGGCTACACCTTC. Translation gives CASSYSGADGYTF.

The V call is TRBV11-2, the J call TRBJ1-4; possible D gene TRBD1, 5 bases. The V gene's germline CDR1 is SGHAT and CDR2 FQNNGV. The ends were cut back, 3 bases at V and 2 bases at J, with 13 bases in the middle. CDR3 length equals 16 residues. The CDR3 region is CASSLRPAGTNEKLFF. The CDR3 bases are TGTGCCAGCAGCTTGAGGCCGGCAGGGACTAATGAAAAACTGTTTTTT.

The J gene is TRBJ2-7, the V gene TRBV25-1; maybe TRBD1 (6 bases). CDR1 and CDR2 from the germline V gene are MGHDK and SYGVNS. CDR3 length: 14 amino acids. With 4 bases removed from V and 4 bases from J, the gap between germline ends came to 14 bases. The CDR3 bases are TGTGCCAGCAGTGCACAGAGGGGGTTTTACGAGCAGTACTTC. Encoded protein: CASSAQRGFYEQYF.